Following are 32 T cell receptor beta chains from one sample sequenced in a study of T cell responses to AZD1222 COVID-19 vaccine. Clones were read by immunoSEQ multiplex PCR, and TCRdb kept only the in-frame ones, dropping some. The profile shows 150,000 to 200,000 clones, over 80% of them singletons. The sequencing here drew on peripheral blood, taken on day 0 of AZD1222 vaccination. These receptor sequences come from an adult in good health.

This sequence joins TRBV9 and TRBJ1-2; a weak D match, TRBD1 (5 bases). This CDR3 comprises 15 residues. V lost 5 bases and J lost 4, with 18 bases in between. Germline-derived CDR1 and CDR2 are SGDLS and YYNGEE. This CDR3 is CASSSQQGFPYGYTF. CDR3 DNA: TGTGCCAGCAGTTCCCAGCAGGGATTTCCCTATGGCTACACCTTC.

The chain is built from TRBV10-2 and TRBJ2-7; D possibly corresponds to TRBD2 (7 bases). CDR1 is WSHSY, CDR2 SAAADI, per germline. The CDR3 extends over 15 amino acids. Trimming shortened V by 8 bases and J by 2 bases, and 19 bases separated the two germline ends. DNA for the CDR3: TGCGCCAGCGAGGGGGTTCGGGGGGCAACCTACGAGCAGTACGTC. Protein sequence: CASEGVRGATYEQYV.

The rearrangement links TRBV21-1 to TRBJ2-7; the table's D call of TRBD1 was not tested on the DNA. TRBV21-1 constitutes a pseudogene. The CDR3 loop spans 23 amino acids. The CDR3 region has the DNA TGTGCCAGCAGCAAAAGGACCGGGACAGGGTCTACGAGCAGTACGGGGGGGGTCTACGAGCAGTACGTC. This translates into CASSKRTGTGSTSSTGGVYEQYV.

V usage is TRBV9 and J usage is TRBJ2-3; 9 bases map to TRBD2. The CDR3 covers 17 residues. J lost 1 base, V lost 2 bases, and 8 bases had no gene match. Germline values: CDR1 SGDLS, CDR2 YYNGEE. This chain's CDR3 is CASSVLSGGSRTDTQYF. DNA for the CDR3: TGTGCCAGCAGCGTTTTGAGCGGGGGGAGCCGCACAGATACGCAGTATTTT.

The rearrangement uses TRBV7-3 and TRBJ2-1, with D perhaps TRBD2 (6 bases). Trimming pared 5 bases from V and 2 bases from J, leaving 13 bases between. The CDR3 contains 15 residues. Looked up from germline, CDR1 is SGHTA and CDR2 is FQGTGA. The CDR3 region is CASSLSGDTYNEQFF. The DNA of the CDR3 is TGTGCCAGCAGCCTCTCGGGGGATACCTACAATGAGCAGTTCTTC.

The V and J genes are TRBV11-2 and TRBJ1-1; tentative D call: TRBD1 (6 bases). CDR3 size: 14 residues. Per germline, CDR1 SGHAT and CDR2 FQNNGV. V dropped 3 bases and J dropped 6 bases, with 14 bases sitting between them. Here the CDR3 DNA reads TGTGCCAGCAGCTTGGGGGCGCAAGGATCTGAAGCTTTCTTT. Translation gives CASSLGAQGSEAFF.

The V and J genes are TRBV10-2 and TRBJ2-7, with 7 bases aligning to TRBD1. The germline V gene has CDR1 WSHSY and CDR2 SAAADI. J lost 2 bases, V lost 0 bases, and 4 bases had no gene match. The CDR3 sequence is 15 residues long. CDR3 sequence: CASSESQGRAYEQYV. The CDR3 region has the DNA TGCGCCAGCAGTGAGTCACAGGGGCGCGCCTACGAGCAGTACGTC.

This clone was observed once. This chain uses TRBV15 with TRBJ2-2; D is possibly TRBD1 (6 bases). Trimming pared 5 bases from V and 5 bases from J, leaving 12 bases between. CDR3 length: 14 amino acids. Germline V gives CDR1 LNHNV, CDR2 YYDKDF (reference sequence). DNA of the CDR3: TGTGCCACCAGCTCCTACAGGGAAACCGGGGAGCTGTTTTTT. Amino acids: CATSSYRETGELFF.

This chain connects TRBV6-2 or TRBV6-3 to TRBJ1-3; D not resolved. The germline gives CDR1 MNHEY, CDR2 SVGEGT. The CDR3 spans 13 residues. With 0 bases removed from V and 4 bases from J, the gap between germline ends came to 4 bases. This CDR3 reads CASSYSTGNTIYF. DNA of the CDR3: TGTGCCAGCAGTTACTCGACAGGAAACACCATATATTTT.

This clone has a single count. The chain links TRBV5-1 to TRBJ1-5, with D unresolved. V dropped 5 bases and J dropped 0 bases, with 9 bases sitting between them. Germline CDR1 is SGHRS and CDR2 is YFSETQ. The CDR3 is 14 residues long. The CDR3 nucleotides read TGCGCCAGCAGGGAGGAATATAGCAATCAGCCCCAGCATTTT. Amino acids: CASREEYSNQPQHF.

V and J are TRBV19 and TRBJ1-6; the match to TRBD1 covers 8 bases. V lost 7 bases, J lost 8 bases, and 7 bases stayed unmatched. The CDR3 has 14 amino acids. The V gene's germline CDR1 is LNHDA and CDR2 SQIVND (reference sequence). The CDR3 loop reads CASTGQGGDSPLHF. In DNA form, the CDR3 reads TGTGCCAGTACCGGACAGGGCGGGGATTCACCCCTCCACTTT.

This chain joins TRBV18 and TRBJ2-3; 7 bases fit TRBD2. With V trimmed by 3 bases and J by 3 bases, 6 bases remained unmatched. This CDR3 region has 15 residues. CDR1 is KGHSH and CDR2 is LQKENI in the germline V gene. CDR3 nucleotides: TGTGCCAGCTCACCTCGGGACGGGGGGACAGATACGCAGTATTTT. Translated, it gives CASSPRDGGTDTQYF.

The chain links TRBV11-3 to TRBJ1-1; D remains unclear. V shed 1 base and J shed 3 bases, with 12 bases lying between them. This CDR3 is built from 15 residues. The germline gives CDR1 SGHNT, CDR2 YENEEA. CDR3 residues: CASSLGVGSDTEAFF. The CDR3 DNA follows: TGTGCCAGCAGCTTAGGGGTAGGTAGTGACACTGAAGCTTTCTTT. Full variable domain (outside the CDR3, taken from reference TRBV11-3 and TRBJ1-1): EAGVVQSPRYKIIEKKQPVAFWCNPISGHNTLYWYLQNLGQGPELLIRYENEEAVDDSQLPKDRFSAERLKGVDSTLKIQPAELGDSAVYLCASSLGVGSDTEAFFGQGTRLTVV.

This rearrangement joins TRBV10-3 to TRBJ1-2, with TRBD1 as a possible D gene (5 bases). Trimming cost V 7 bases and J 5 bases, with 23 bases left between them. From germline, CDR1 is ENHRY and CDR2 SYGVKD. CDR3 length: 16 residues. This chain's CDR3 is CAINPHARDSLYGYTF. CDR3 bases: TGTGCCATCAACCCCCATGCCAGGGACTCCCTGTATGGCTACACCTTC.

The chain is built from TRBV5-1 and TRBJ2-5, with 8 bases fitting TRBD1. CDR3 length: 15 residues. Per germline, CDR1 SGHRS and CDR2 YFSETQ. V dropped 4 bases and J dropped 3; count of bases not matched to a gene: 8. The CDR3 bases are TGCGCCAGCAGCCGAGGTCAGGGGGCTGAAGAGACCCAGTACTTC. Translated: CASSRGQGAEETQYF.

The chain joins TRBV19 to TRBJ2-7, with 8 bases matching TRBD1. Germline V CDR1 and CDR2: LNHDA, SQIVND (reference sequence). V gave up 5 bases and J gave up 3 bases; unmatched junction bases: 3. The CDR3 loop spans 13 amino acids. CDR3 nucleotide sequence: TGTGCCAGTAGTGGACAGGGAGGCTACGAGCAGTACTTC. Its protein is CASSGQGGYEQYF.

The chain employs TRBV18 and TRBJ2-7; TRBD1 matches 10 bases. The junction had 9 bases not matched to a gene; V was cut back by 1 base and J by 3 bases. The germline CDR1 and CDR2 sequences are KGHSH and LQKENI. The CDR3 spans 17 residues. The CDR3 is CASSPQPPGQGIYEQYF. DNA for the CDR3: TGTGCCAGCTCACCACAGCCTCCGGGACAGGGGATCTACGAGCAGTACTTC.

The rearrangement uses TRBV5-1 and TRBJ1-1, with a weak D call TRBD1 (6 bases). Trimming pared 0 bases from V and 7 bases from J, leaving 10 bases between. Per the germline V gene, CDR1 is SGHRS and CDR2 is YFSETQ. The CDR3 loop spans 13 amino acids. In nucleotides, the CDR3 is TGCGCCAGCAGCTTGGAGGTGGACAGTGAAGCTTTCTTT. It translates to CASSLEVDSEAFF. The full variable domain, in which reference TRBV5-1 and TRBJ1-1 provide the parts outside the CDR3, is KAGVTQTPRYLIKTRGQQVTLSCSPISGHRSVSWYQQTPGQGLQFLFEYFSETQRNKGNFPGRFSGRQFSNSRSEMNVSTLELGDSALYLCASSLEVDSEAFFGQGTRLTVV.

V usage is TRBV2 and J usage is TRBJ2-1; D call uncertain. The length of the CDR3 is 13 residues. CDR1 and CDR2 from the germline V gene are SNHLY and FYNNEI. Trimming took 4 bases from V and 6 from J, leaving 10 bases between them. The CDR3 DNA follows: TGTGCCAGCAGTGTAGGCAGCATCAATGAGCAGTTCTTC. Amino acid sequence: CASSVGSINEQFF.

The rearrangement uses TRBV24-1 and TRBJ1-2; TRBD1 matches at 8 bases. From germline, CDR1 is KGHDR and CDR2 SFDVKD. Losses at the gene ends were 6 bases for V and 5 bases for J; bases not matched to a gene: 1. This CDR3 is 12 amino acids long. The CDR3 is CATSTGGYGYTF. CDR3 coding DNA: TGTGCCACCAGTACAGGGGGTTATGGCTACACCTTC.

In DNA form, the CDR3 reads TGCAGCGTTGCATCAGGGGGTATGGGCTATGGCTACACCTTC. Amino acid sequence: CSVASGGMGYGYTF. The chain has TRBV29-1 and TRBJ1-2; 7 bases fit TRBD1. CDR1 and CDR2 from the germline V gene are SQVTM and ANQGSEA. Trimming removed 4 bases from V and 4 bases from J; junction bases left unmatched: 9. The CDR3 runs to 14 residues.

The chain recombines TRBV19 with TRBJ1-5; the D gene is possibly TRBD1 (6 bases). V was cut by 4 bases and J by 7 bases, with 14 bases left in between. The germline gives CDR1 LNHDA, CDR2 SQIVND (reference sequence). The CDR3 runs 14 residues. CDR3 region: CASSRAGAYQPQHF. The DNA for the CDR3 is TGTGCCAGTAGTAGGGCGGGGGCCTACCAGCCCCAGCATTTT.

The V gene is TRBV5-6, the J gene TRBJ2-2; 7 nucleotides line up with TRBD2. There are 15 residues in the CDR3. Germline lookup yields CDR1 SGHDT and CDR2 YYEEEE. Trimming took 4 bases from V and 2 from J; bases not matched to a gene: 5. The CDR3: CASSRGGSNTGELFF. The DNA for the CDR3 is TGTGCCAGCAGCAGGGGCGGGAGTAACACCGGGGAGCTGTTTTTT.

The rearrangement links TRBV14 to TRBJ2-7, with a possible D match to TRBD2 (5 bases). Trimming pared 5 bases from V and 9 bases from J, leaving 11 bases between. The CDR3 is 11 residues long. Germline loops: CDR1 SGHDN, CDR2 FVKESK. The chain's CDR3 is CASSSSEGQYF. The CDR3 DNA sequence: TGTGCCAGCAGCTCCAGCGAGGGGCAGTACTTC. The entire variable domain, with the rest obtained from reference TRBV14 and TRBJ2-7, is as follows: EAGVTQFPSHSVIEKGQTVTLRCDPISGHDNLYWYRRVMGKEIKFLLHFVKESKQDESGMPNNRFLAERTGGTYSTLKVQPAELEDSGVYFCASSSSEGQYFGPGTRLTVT.

This rearrangement joins TRBV5-1 to TRBJ1-2; 7 nucleotides line up with TRBD1. J was trimmed by 3 bases and V by 4 bases; bases with no gene match: 12. The length of the CDR3 is 16 residues. CDR1 and CDR2 from the germline V gene are SGHRS and YFSETQ. CDR3 DNA sequence: TGCGCCAGCAGCGTAACTTACAGGGGCTCCCACTATGGCTACACCTTC. It encodes CASSVTYRGSHYGYTF. The full variable domain, in which reference TRBV5-1 and TRBJ1-2 provide the parts outside the CDR3, is KAGVTQTPRYLIKTRGQQVTLSCSPISGHRSVSWYQQTPGQGLQFLFEYFSETQRNKGNFPGRFSGRQFSNSRSEMNVSTLELGDSALYLCASSVTYRGSHYGYTFGSGTRLTVV.

This rearrangement joins TRBV6-5 to TRBJ2-1, with D maybe TRBD1 (6 bases). V lost 11 bases, J lost 4 bases, and 18 bases lay in between. This CDR3 has 14 amino acids. Germline CDR1 reads MNHEY; CDR2 reads SVGAGI. CDR3: CAVTHRGGYNEQFF. CDR3 sequence (DNA): TGTGCCGTCACACACAGAGGGGGTTACAATGAGCAGTTCTTC.

The V and J genes are TRBV18 and TRBJ1-5, with TRBD1 as a possible D gene (6 bases). V lost 3 bases and J lost 3, with 9 bases in between. The CDR3 totals 14 residues. CDR1 is KGHSH, CDR2 LQKENI, per germline. The CDR3 region has the DNA TGTGCCAGCTCACCCACAGGGAACAATCAGCCCCAGCATTTT. It is translated as CASSPTGNNQPQHF.

The rearrangement joins TRBV11-2 to TRBJ1-1; D perhaps matches TRBD1 (6 bases). There are 13 residues in the CDR3. Looked up from germline, CDR1 is SGHAT and CDR2 is FQNNGV. V was pared by 4 bases and J by 5 bases, with 11 bases between. The CDR3 sequence is CASSYLRGTEAFF. CDR3 DNA: TGTGCCAGCAGCTACCTAAGGGGGACTGAAGCTTTCTTT.

The rearrangement uses TRBV5-8 and TRBJ2-7, with D perhaps TRBD1 (6 bases). The CDR3 is made up of 14 amino acids. Germline V gene sequence: CDR1 SGHTS, CDR2 YDEGEE. V was pared by 1 base and J by 4 bases, with 12 bases between. CDR3 protein: CASSLFGGQYEQYV. CDR3 DNA sequence: TGTGCCAGCAGCTTGTTCGGAGGACAGTACGAGCAGTACGTC.

J is TRBJ1-4 and V is TRBV4-2; a weak D match, TRBD1 (5 bases). Germline CDR1 LGHNA, CDR2 YNFKEQ. The CDR3 has 17 residues. Trimming pared 0 bases from V and 4 bases from J, leaving 15 bases between. The CDR3 DNA is TGTGCCAGCAGCCAAGAAGGGGCCGGCAACTTTAATGAAAAACTGTTTTTT. Translating it yields CASSQEGAGNFNEKLFF.

The V gene is TRBV27, the J gene TRBJ2-6; D not resolved. CDR3 size: 16 residues. CDR1 is MNHEY, CDR2 SMNVEV, per germline (reference sequence). Trimming took 3 bases from V and 0 from J, leaving 9 bases between them. CDR3 in DNA: TGTGCCAGCAGTTTCCCGCCCGCCTCTGGGGCCAACGTCCTGACTTTC. Amino acid sequence: CASSFPPASGANVLTF. Together with reference TRBV27 and TRBJ2-6, the CDR3 gives the full variable domain: EAQVTQNPRYLITVTGKKLTVTCSQNMNHEYMSWYRQDPGLGLRQIYYSMNVEVTDKGDVPEGYKVSRKEKRNFPLILESPSPNQTSLYFCASSFPPASGANVLTFGAGSRLTVL.

The chain is built from TRBV5-1 and TRBJ1-1, with 7 nucleotides matching TRBD1. Germline CDR1 reads SGHRS; CDR2 reads YFSETQ. The CDR3 runs 14 residues. V was clipped by 0 bases and J by 6 bases; unmatched bases: 5. In DNA form, the CDR3 reads TGCGCCAGCAGCTTGGAGACAGGGTTGGCTGAAGCTTTCTTT. It encodes CASSLETGLAEAFF.